A single sample is the source of the 27 T cell receptor beta chains below, sequenced in a study of T-cell reconstitution after alpha-beta-depleted transplantation in children. Preparing the TCRbeta library involved the use of unique molecular identifiers. TCRdb used MiXCR to reprocess the PCR reads, holding one entry per CDR3 protein. The table lists 480,000 or so distinct CDR3 sequences, about 10% of them singletons, with approximately 2% in the top ten. The sequences come from PBMCs, collected before TCRalphabeta/CD19-depleted stem cell transplant. These receptor sequences come from a child aged 2-15 years with inherited bone marrow failure, due to receive a stem cell transplant.

This clonotype occurred many times. This rearrangement joins TRBV6-2 or TRBV6-3 to TRBJ2-7; 7 bases map to TRBD1. CDR3 size: 13 residues. Germline assignment: CDR1 MNHEY and CDR2 SVGEGT. V shed 8 bases and J 4 bases; nucleotides not matched to a gene: 8. CDR3 bases: TGTGCCAGCGCAAGAATACAGGGGTACGAGCAGTACTTC. Translation gives CASARIQGYEQYF.

This clonotype was counted ten times or more. The V and J genes are TRBV28 and TRBJ2-4, with TRBD1 matching 7 bases. From germline, CDR1 is MDHEN and CDR2 SYDVKM. V lost 5 bases to trimming and J lost 4 bases; unmatched junction nucleotides: 11. The CDR3 spans 16 residues. The CDR3 reads CASSPIFDRAKNIQYF. The CDR3 DNA reads as TGTGCCAGCAGTCCCATATTCGACAGGGCAAAAAACATTCAGTACTTC.

The genes are TRBV9 and TRBJ2-5, with TRBD1 identical over 9 bases. CDR1 SGDLS and CDR2 YYNGEE come from the germline V gene. V lost 4 bases, J lost 5 bases, and 18 bases stayed unmatched. The CDR3 totals 18 residues. The CDR3, as DNA: TGTGCCAGCAGCAGACAGGGGGGTGCCGGGACCCTCGGGGAGACCCAGTACTTC. Translated: CASSRQGGAGTLGETQYF.

The V and J genes are TRBV10-1 and TRBJ2-3; D is unclear. The CDR3 is 14 residues long. Germline V gene sequence: CDR1 WNHNN, CDR2 SYGVQD (reference sequence). V was trimmed by 3 bases and J by 2 bases, leaving 9 bases between them. The CDR3 loop reads CASSEARFTDTQYF. The CDR3 region has the DNA TGCGCCAGCAGTGAAGCGCGGTTCACAGATACGCAGTATTTT.

This clonotype has a count of ten or more. The gene calls are TRBV14 and TRBJ1-5; TRBD1 matches 7 bases. Germline V CDR1 and CDR2: SGHDN, FVKESK. V shed 4 bases and J 4 bases; nucleotides not matched to a gene: 10. CDR3 length: 16 amino acids. The CDR3 nucleotides read TGTGCCAGCAGCCCACAACATCCAGGGGGAAATCAGCCCCAGCATTTT. The encoded protein is CASSPQHPGGNQPQHF.

The chain employs TRBV9 and TRBJ2-7; D unresolved. The ends were cut back, 3 bases at V and 9 bases at J, with 19 bases in the middle. CDR3 size: 14 residues. Germline CDR1 and CDR2: SGDLS and YYNGEE. CDR3 in DNA: TGTGCCAGCAGCGCAAGAGACTCAGAGCGTCCGCAGTACTTC. It encodes CASSARDSERPQYF.

This clonotype was counted ten times or more. The gene calls are TRBV4-3 and TRBJ2-2; 10 nucleotides match TRBD2. The CDR3 runs 16 residues. The J segment lost 3 bases and the V segment lost 4 bases, leaving 5 bases of the junction unmatched. Per germline, CDR1 LGHNA and CDR2 YSLEER. The CDR3 nucleotides read TGCGCCAGCAGCCTGGGACTAGCGCTATACACCGGGGAGCTGTTTTTT. Translated, it gives CASSLGLALYTGELFF.

This clonotype was observed a few times. The chain employs TRBV20-1 and TRBJ2-1; no definite D call. V was clipped by 1 base and J by 8 bases, with 21 bases between them. From germline, CDR1 is DFQATT and CDR2 SNEGSKA (reference sequence). The CDR3 spans 16 residues. CDR3 in amino acids: CSARGLGISSGDEQFF. As DNA, the CDR3 is TGCAGTGCTAGAGGGCTGGGGATCTCCTCAGGCGATGAGCAGTTCTTC.

The rearrangement joins TRBV30 to TRBJ1-1; tentatively, D is TRBD1 (5 bases). The CDR3 covers 16 residues. Germline CDR1 GTSNPN, CDR2 SVGIG (reference sequence). The ends were cut back, 3 bases at V and 1 base at J, with 18 bases in the middle. CDR3 amino acids: CAWRQGRGGGNTEAFF. The CDR3, as DNA: TGTGCCTGGAGGCAAGGGCGCGGGGGTGGGAACACTGAAGCTTTCTTT.

This clonotype came up once. A read error may explain this, as a much larger clone is one base away. This CDR3 reads CASSIFDISNTEAFF. The DNA of the CDR3 is TGTGCCAGCAGCATTTTCGACATTTCGAACACTGAAGCTTTCTTT. The rearrangement uses TRBV7-9 and TRBJ1-1; D gene ambiguous. The germline V gene has CDR1 SEHNR and CDR2 FQNEAQ (reference sequence). Trimming removed 5 bases at V and 1 base at J, with 14 bases between. There are 15 residues in the CDR3.

This clonotype was picked up a small number of times. This chain uses TRBV27 with TRBJ2-3, with D possibly being TRBD1 or TRBD2 (5 bases each). The V end lost 5 bases, the J end lost 10 bases, and 19 bases lay between the germline ends. The CDR3 runs 14 residues. The germline CDR1 and CDR2 sequences are MNHEY and SMNVEV (reference sequence). CDR3 region: CASSPGTYSVAQYF. Here the CDR3 DNA reads TGTGCCAGCAGTCCAGGGACCTACAGTGTGGCGCAGTATTTT.

This clonotype was seen ten or more times. The chain recombines TRBV28 with TRBJ2-3, with D uncertain. The CDR3 is made up of 13 amino acids. CDR1 is MDHEN and CDR2 is SYDVKM in the germline V gene. Between the trimmed V and J ends, which lost 8 bases and 2 bases, there was a span of 11 bases. The CDR3 DNA follows: TGTGCCAGCCGCCGGGTCTCCACAGATACGCAGTATTTT. Translating gives CASRRVSTDTQYF.

V and J are TRBV19 and TRBJ2-7, with 11 positions matching TRBD1. Germline CDR1 LNHDA, CDR2 SQIVND (reference sequence). CDR3 length: 15 residues. Trimming at V came to 7 bases and at J to 6 bases, leaving 11 bases not matched to a gene. The CDR3 region has the DNA TGTGCCAGTACCCTTCGGGGACAGGGGGTTAGCGAGCAGTACTTC. Translation gives CASTLRGQGVSEQYF.

This clonotype was found many times. The CDR3 DNA follows: TGTGCCAGCAGTTTATCAAGGGCGGGGCAGGGGACCGGGGAGCTGTTTTTT. Its protein product is CASSLSRAGQGTGELFF. The chain links TRBV27 to TRBJ2-2; D tentatively reads TRBD1 or TRBD2 (6 bases each). The germline V and J ends were trimmed by 0 bases and 5 bases, with 16 bases remaining between them. This CDR3 comprises 17 residues. Germline V gene lookup returns CDR1 MNHEY and CDR2 SMNVEV (reference sequence).

Many counts were recorded for this clonotype. The chain links TRBV27 to TRBJ1-5, with D unresolved. CDR3 length equals 14 residues. V lost 2 bases, J lost 7 bases, and 12 bases lay in between. In germline, CDR1 is MNHEY, CDR2 SMNVEV (reference sequence). Here the CDR3 DNA reads TGTGCCAGCAGTTTACGCGGGGTCGGCCAGCCCCAGCATTTT. Residues: CASSLRGVGQPQHF.

This clonotype has more than one count but fewer than ten. The chain joins TRBV12-3 or TRBV12-4 to TRBJ1-6, with 12 nucleotides matching TRBD1. This CDR3 has 18 residues. The ends lost 5 bases at V and 7 bases at J; junction bases unmatched: 12. The CDR3 here is CASSPLRDRGRGNSPLHF. The CDR3 DNA reads TGTGCCAGCAGTCCCCTCCGGGACAGGGGGCGCGGAAATTCACCCCTCCACTTT.

The table lists this clonotype with many counts. The chain has TRBV27 and TRBJ2-7; TRBD1 agrees at 8 bases. Germline values: CDR1 MNHEY, CDR2 SMNVEV (reference sequence). The trim removed 2 bases at V and 10 bases at J, leaving 10 bases unmatched. This CDR3 is built from 14 residues. This CDR3 is CASSLIQGASDQYF. In nucleotides, the CDR3 is TGTGCCAGCAGTTTAATTCAGGGGGCATCGGATCAGTACTTC.

This clonotype has at least ten counts. The chain has TRBV4-2 and TRBJ2-4; TRBD2 is a possible D gene (5 bases). The germline V gene has CDR1 LGHNA and CDR2 YNFKEQ. V was shortened by 4 bases and J by 5 bases, with 15 bases between the two germline ends. There are 15 residues in the CDR3. CDR3 bases: TGTGCCAGCAGCCTCCAGAGGGATGGAGAAAACATTCAGTACTTC. This sequence encodes CASSLQRDGENIQYF.

This clonotype was recorded at least ten times. J is TRBJ1-1 and V is TRBV20-1, with D tentatively TRBD1 (5 bases). The V end lost 5 bases, the J end lost 1 base, and 11 bases lay between the germline ends. This CDR3 comprises 13 residues. CDR1 DFQATT and CDR2 SNEGSKA come from the germline V gene (reference sequence). The CDR3 sequence: CSAPHGGNTEAFF. The CDR3, as DNA: TGCAGTGCTCCCCACGGGGGGAACACTGAAGCTTTCTTT.

The chain links TRBV20-1 to TRBJ2-7; 8 nucleotides agree with TRBD2. Germline V lookup: CDR1 DFQATT, CDR2 SNEGSKA (reference sequence). CDR3 length equals 13 residues. V lost 5 bases to trimming and J lost 5 bases; unmatched junction nucleotides: 8. CDR3: CSALSGSTNEQYF. The CDR3 coding sequence is TGCAGTGCTCTGAGCGGGAGTACCAACGAGCAGTACTTC.

Ten or more counts support this clonotype. CDR3: CASSVGRLAGGSANTGELFF. The CDR3 region has the DNA TGTGCCAGCAGCGTAGGTCGGCTAGCGGGAGGTTCCGCGAACACCGGGGAGCTGTTTTTT. J is TRBJ2-2 and V is TRBV9; TRBD2 matches 11 bases. The CDR3 totals 20 residues. The trim removed 0 bases at V and 0 bases at J, leaving 10 bases unmatched. Germline V gene data show CDR1 as SGDLS and CDR2 as YYNGEE.

This clonotype was seen many times. The chain has TRBV5-1 and TRBJ2-3; 8 bases line up with TRBD2. V lost 4 bases to trimming and J lost 4 bases; unmatched junction nucleotides: 5. Per germline, CDR1 SGHRS and CDR2 YFSETQ. The CDR3 has 14 residues. CDR3 sequence: CASSGSGRPDTQYF. The CDR3 coding sequence is TGCGCCAGCAGCGGAAGCGGGAGACCAGATACGCAGTATTTT.

The rearrangement links TRBV6-1 to TRBJ2-4, with 8 bases lining up with TRBD2. The CDR3 has 13 amino acids. CDR1 is MNHNS and CDR2 is SASEGT in the germline V gene. V was clipped by 9 bases and J by 5 bases; unmatched bases: 6. The CDR3, as DNA: TGTGCCAGTAGCGGGACGGGCCAAAACATTCAGTACTTC. It yields the protein CASSGTGQNIQYF.

This clonotype was seen a few times. V usage is TRBV7-9 and J usage is TRBJ2-1, with D perhaps given as TRBD1 or TRBD2 (6 bases each). Germline CDR1 is SEHNR and CDR2 is FQNEAQ (reference sequence). V was shortened by 4 bases and J by 10 bases, with 20 bases between the two germline ends. CDR3 length equals 15 residues. The DNA for the CDR3 is TGTGCCAGCAGCTCCATAGCGGAGGGGGTCGGGGAGCAGTTCTTC. Amino acid sequence: CASSSIAEGVGEQFF. Full variable domain (missing parts from reference TRBV7-9 and TRBJ2-1): DTGVSQNPRHKITKRGQNVTFRCDPISEHNRLYWYRQTLGQGPEFLTYFQNEAQLEKSRLLSDRFSAERPKGSFSTLEIQRTEQGDSAMYLCASSSIAEGVGEQFFGPGTRLTVL.

This clonotype was observed at least ten times. The V and J genes are TRBV4-3 and TRBJ2-1; D unclear. The CDR3 length is 15 residues. Germline V lookup: CDR1 LGHNA, CDR2 YSLEER. V was pared by 0 bases and J by 5 bases, with 11 bases between. The chain's CDR3 is CASSQESESDNEQFF. The CDR3 region has the DNA TGCGCCAGCAGCCAAGAGTCCGAATCCGACAATGAGCAGTTCTTC.

This clonotype was seen at least ten times. The chain uses TRBV12-3 or TRBV12-4 and TRBJ2-1; D gene ambiguous. V was clipped by 5 bases and J by 12 bases, with 20 bases between them. CDR3 length: 14 amino acids. CDR3 sequence (DNA): TGTGCCAGCAGTCCATTCCGTAAGAGGCTATGGCAGTTCTTC. This translates into CASSPFRKRLWQFF.

This clonotype was recorded many times. The chain is built from TRBV10-1 and TRBJ2-7, with D tentatively TRBD1 (6 bases). The CDR3 is 13 amino acids. CDR1 is WNHNN and CDR2 is SYGVQD in the germline V gene (reference sequence). V shed 10 bases and J shed 2 bases, with 15 bases lying between them. CDR3 coding DNA: TGCGCCACCAGCGGACAGCTGACCTACGAGCAGTACTTC. Translation: CATSGQLTYEQYF.